The 17 T cell receptor beta chains in this list originate from one sample, sequenced in a study of blood T cell repertoires in COVID-19. Only in-frame clones appear in the TCRdb table, and some are missing; sequencing was by immunoSEQ multiplex PCR. The sample contains 270,000 or so clones, 75% to 90% of which appear only once. The sample comprised peripheral blood. These receptors were taken from a human donor in a cohort sampled during active COVID-19.

This rearrangement joins TRBV6-5 to TRBJ1-5; 9 bases align to TRBD1. J gave up 10 bases and V 8 bases, and 12 bases lay outside the gene matches. The germline V gene has CDR1 MNHEY and CDR2 SVGAGI. This CDR3 has 14 residues. Here the CDR3 reads CASAPTQGASPQHF. Here the CDR3 DNA reads TGTGCCAGCGCTCCTACACAGGGGGCAAGCCCCCAGCATTTT.

This chain joins TRBV29-1 and TRBJ2-7, with 9 bases that match TRBD2. There are 13 residues in the CDR3. V gave up 4 bases and J gave up 5 bases; unmatched junction bases: 6. The germline CDR1 and CDR2 sequences are SQVTM and ANQGSEA. This chain's CDR3 is CSVGRGGKNEQYF. The CDR3 nucleotides read TGCAGCGTTGGGCGGGGGGGCAAGAACGAGCAGTACTTC.

In this sample, this clone turned up a few times. The chain has TRBV3-1 (or the pseudogene TRBV3-2) and TRBJ2-5; possibly TRBD2 for D (5 bases). CDR1 and CDR2 from the germline V gene are LGHDT and YNNKEL (reference sequence). V was cut by 1 base and J by 7 bases, with 13 bases left in between. The CDR3 has 14 amino acids. The CDR3 protein is CASSQGTRSGTQYF. The CDR3 nucleotides read TGTGCCAGCAGCCAAGGGACTCGGAGCGGGACCCAGTACTTC.

The CDR3 bases are TGTGCCAGCAGCTTGCGGGACTACCTCTACGAGCAGTACTTC. Protein product: CASSLRDYLYEQYF. The chain combines TRBV5-6 with TRBJ2-7, with 7 bases aligning to TRBD2. The V segment lost 1 base and the J segment 3 bases; nucleotides outside the gene matches: 4. Germline loops: CDR1 SGHDT, CDR2 YYEEEE. The CDR3 is 14 residues long.

The chain uses TRBV28 and TRBJ2-5, with D maybe TRBD1 (6 bases). There are 15 residues in the CDR3. Trimming pared 2 bases from V and 0 bases from J, leaving 10 bases between. The germline CDR1 and CDR2 sequences are MDHEN and SYDVKM. The CDR3 DNA follows: TGTGCCAGCAGTTTAACCGGACAGTACCAAGAGACCCAGTACTTC. Translated: CASSLTGQYQETQYF.

This chain connects TRBV7-9 to TRBJ1-2; 8 nucleotides line up with TRBD1. Trimming removed 3 bases from V and 4 bases from J; junction bases left unmatched: 4. Looked up from germline, CDR1 is SEHNR and CDR2 is FQNEAQ (reference sequence). The length of the CDR3 is 14 residues. CDR3: CASSFTGGGYGYTF. For the CDR3, the DNA is TGTGCCAGCAGCTTCACAGGGGGAGGCTATGGCTACACCTTC.

The CDR3 region has the DNA TGTGCCAGCAGCTTTCGTCGCACGGGACAGAGCACCGGGGAGCTGTTTTTT. Encoded protein: CASSFRRTGQSTGELFF. This chain joins TRBV11-2 and TRBJ2-2; 7 positions agree with TRBD1. The V segment lost 3 bases and the J segment 4 bases; nucleotides outside the gene matches: 11. There are 17 residues in the CDR3. From germline, CDR1 is SGHAT and CDR2 FQNNGV.

This rearrangement joins TRBV7-9 to TRBJ2-7; 10 positions agree with TRBD2. From germline, CDR1 is SEHNR and CDR2 FQNEAQ (reference sequence). V was clipped by 4 bases and J by 0 bases; unmatched bases: 6. The CDR3 contains 16 residues. The CDR3 DNA is TGTGCCAGCAGCTATAGCGGGGGGATTAGCTCCTACGAGCAGTACTTC. This codes for CASSYSGGISSYEQYF.

The chain carries TRBV28 and TRBJ2-7; D possibly corresponds to TRBD1 (6 bases). V dropped 6 bases and J dropped 6 bases, with 12 bases sitting between them. CDR1 is MDHEN, CDR2 SYDVKM, per germline. The CDR3 has 12 residues. The CDR3 region is CASRTGSFEQYF. CDR3 DNA sequence: TGTGCCAGCAGAACAGGGTCGTTCGAGCAGTACTTC.

The chain recombines TRBV5-1 with TRBJ1-5; no clear D. CDR3 length: 15 amino acids. Deletions cut 0 bases from V and 0 bases from J, with 7 bases between. Germline loops: CDR1 SGHRS, CDR2 YFSETQ. The CDR3 is CASSLGEVSNQPQHF. The DNA for the CDR3 is TGCGCCAGCAGCTTGGGGGAGGTTAGCAATCAGCCCCAGCATTTT.

This clone appeared once. The chain combines TRBV11-2 with TRBJ2-3; tentatively, D is TRBD1 (5 bases). From germline, CDR1 is SGHAT and CDR2 FQNNGV. The length of the CDR3 is 18 residues. Trimming removed 2 bases at V and 4 bases at J, with 22 bases between. CDR3 residues: CASSLTPPTGRVSDTQYF. Written as DNA, the CDR3 is TGTGCCAGCAGCTTAACCCCCCCGACCGGCAGGGTTTCAGATACGCAGTATTTT.

The chain has TRBV5-1 and TRBJ2-5; TRBD1 agrees at 7 bases. This CDR3 spans 15 amino acids. V lost 1 base and J lost 8; bases outside the gene matches: 11. The germline V gene has CDR1 SGHRS and CDR2 YFSETQ. The CDR3 bases are TGCGCCAGCAGCTTGCCATTGGGGACAGTCGATACCCAGTACTTC. Encoded protein: CASSLPLGTVDTQYF.

The genes are TRBV27 and TRBJ1-2, with 12 positions matching TRBD1. Germline V gives CDR1 MNHEY, CDR2 SMNVEV (reference sequence). CDR3 length: 17 residues. V was pared by 5 bases and J by 4 bases, with 11 bases of the junction left unmatched. DNA for the CDR3: TGTGCCAGCAGTCCCATTGGGACAGGGGGCAGCGGCTATGGCTACACCTTC. Translated: CASSPIGTGGSGYGYTF.

CDR3 nucleotide sequence: TGTGCCAGCTCACCTAGCGGGGATGCCTACAATGAGCAGTTCTTC. It encodes CASSPSGDAYNEQFF. This rearrangement joins TRBV18 to TRBJ2-1, with 8 bases that match TRBD2. V trimming: 3 bases; J trimming: 2 bases; junction bases outside the gene matches: 3. The CDR3 sequence is 15 residues long. Germline V lookup: CDR1 KGHSH, CDR2 LQKENI.

This clone was observed a handful of times. The J gene is TRBJ1-5, the V gene TRBV7-8; 7 bases match TRBD1. Trimming cost V 1 base and J 1 base; bases outside gene matches: 1. The CDR3 is made up of 15 amino acids. CDR1 SGHVS and CDR2 FQNEAQ come from the germline V gene. CDR3 in DNA: TGTGCCAGCAGCTTAGTACAGGGGAGCAATCAGCCCCAGCATTTT. This sequence encodes CASSLVQGSNQPQHF.

V gene TRBV15 combines with J gene TRBJ1-2, with D uncertain. Trimming pared 5 bases from V and 3 bases from J, leaving 13 bases between. The CDR3 extends over 14 amino acids. Germline CDR1 LNHNV, CDR2 YYDKDF (reference sequence). CDR3 bases: TGTGCCACCAGCTCTCCCCCAGGCCACTATGGCTACACCTTC. Its translation: CATSSPPGHYGYTF.

The genes are TRBV6-1 and TRBJ2-3; D perhaps matches TRBD2 (6 bases). Germline V lookup: CDR1 MNHNS, CDR2 SASEGT. The V end was cut by 1 base, the J end by 2 bases, with 13 bases between. This CDR3 comprises 16 residues. The CDR3 protein is CASSEGVGGTTDTQYF. The CDR3 DNA sequence: TGTGCCAGCAGTGAAGGGGTCGGGGGTACCACAGATACGCAGTATTTT.